These T cell receptor beta chains were read from a single sample in a study of cytotoxic CD8 clonotypes in ibrutinib-treated CLL. Sequencing used immunoSEQ multiplex PCR; TCRdb keeps in-frame clones, though not all of them. The sample lists 6,000 to 8,500 clones; around 80% were seen once. Specimen: PBMCs, collected before ibrutinib treatment. The source is a human donor with chronic lymphocytic leukemia. Each CDR3 is given with its conserved first and last residue. The order of the fields is clone size, V gene, D gene, J gene, CDR3 DNA, CDR3 protein. A D gene is named only where the DNA matches it firmly. Part of the rows lack a size; the others show once, few, many or a class for expanded clones.

once	TRBV2	.	TRBJ2-1	TGTGCCAGCAGTGAAAGGGTGGGGGGCTCCTACAATGAGCAGTTCTTC	CASSERVGGSYNEQFF
.	TRBV28	TRBD2	TRBJ2-2	TGTGCCAGCAGTTTATGGTCACTAGCGGGAGGGCCCGGGGAGCTGTTTTTT	CASSLWSLAGGPGELFF
.	TRBV5-6	.	TRBJ1-3	TGTGCCAGCAGCTTGTGGGGGGCTGGAAACACCATATATTTT	CASSLWGAGNTIYF
.	TRBV28	.	TRBJ2-7	TGTGCCAGCAGTTACTCCCAGGGGGGCGGATACGAGCAGTACTTC	CASSYSQGGGYEQYF
.	TRBV7-2	.	TRBJ2-1	TGTGCCAGCAGCTTAGTGGCTAGGAATGAGCAGTTCTTC	CASSLVARNEQFF
.	TRBV28	TRBD1	TRBJ1-2	TGTGCCAGCACCCCCAGGGGGCCTTTTGGCTACACCTTC	CASTPRGPFGYTF
.	TRBV6-5	.	TRBJ2-2	TGTGCCAGCAGTTATTCCGACGGGGAGCTGTTTTTT	CASSYSDGELFF
.	TRBV5-5	.	TRBJ1-3	TGTGCCAGCAGCATCTCGACAGTTTTTACCGGAAACACCATATATTTT	CASSISTVFTGNTIYF
.	TRBV5-8	.	TRBJ1-5	TGTGCCAGCAGCTTGTTGCAGGGCAATCAGCCCCAGCATTTT	CASSLLQGNQPQHF
.	TRBV28	.	TRBJ1-1	TGTGCCAGCAGTCCCCCAATAGGGTTAATGAACACTGAAGCTTTCTTT	CASSPPIGLMNTEAFF
once	TRBV28	.	TRBJ1-5	TGTGCCAGCAGTTTTGTCAGCAATCAGCCCCAGCATTTT	CASSFVSNQPQHF
.	TRBV19	TRBD2	TRBJ2-2	TGTGCCAGTAGTACCCGGACTAGCGGGGGGGAGAACACCGGGGAGCTGTTTTTT	CASSTRTSGGENTGELFF
.	TRBV25-1	.	TRBJ1-2	TGTGCCAGCAGTTTTGGCTACACCTTC	CASSFGYTF
.	TRBV5-1	TRBD1	TRBJ2-1	TGCGCCAGCAGCTTGGGCGGGACAGGTTCCTACAATGAGCAGTTCTTC	CASSLGGTGSYNEQFF
.	TRBV7-9	.	TRBJ2-7	TGTGCCAGCAGCCCCAGCGCCCTCTACGAGCAGTACTTC	CASSPSALYEQYF
.	TRBV27	TRBD1	TRBJ2-7	TGTGCCAGCAGTTTACTCGGGGACAGTTCCTACGAGCAGTACTTC	CASSLLGDSSYEQYF
.	TRBV6-1	.	TRBJ1-4	TGTGCCAGCAGTGAAGTCGGGGAGGGGTATGAAAAACTGTTTTTT	CASSEVGEGYEKLFF
.	TRBV9	.	TRBJ2-7	TGTGCCAGCAGCGTAGATGTCGGTTCCTACGAGCAGTACTTC	CASSVDVGSYEQYF
.	TRBV4-3	.	TRBJ2-7	TGCGCCAGCAGCCAAGTCGGGACGGGAGTCAACGAGCAGTACTTC	CASSQVGTGVNEQYF
.	TRBV30	TRBD1	TRBJ1-2	TGTGCCTGGAGTACGACAGGGAACTATGGCTACACCTTC	CAWSTTGNYGYTF
.	TRBV4-1	TRBD1	TRBJ2-5	TGCGCCAGCAGCCAAGCAGCACTGGGACAGGGTAGCGAGACCCAGTACTTC	CASSQAALGQGSETQYF
once	TRBV10-3	TRBD1	TRBJ2-5	TGTGCCATCAGTGGTGGGACAGGACAACAAGAGACCCAGTACTTC	CAISGGTGQQETQYF
.	TRBV27	TRBD2	TRBJ2-1	TGTGCCAGCAGTTTCCTGGCGATAAAGACTAGCGGGAGTCTCGATGAGCAGTTCTTC	CASSFLAIKTSGSLDEQFF
once	TRBV5-1	.	TRBJ1-2	TGCGCCAGCAGCCCGTTAGCCCGGGCCGGCGGCTACACCTTC	CASSPLARAGGYTF
.	TRBV30	TRBD2	TRBJ2-7	TGTGCCTGGAGTGTTCTAGCGGGGGGTAGGGAGCAGTACTTC	CAWSVLAGGREQYF
.	TRBV27	.	TRBJ1-2	TGTGCCAGCAGTTTATCGCCAGAAGGCCCCTTGTACTATGGCTACACCTTC	CASSLSPEGPLYYGYTF
once	TRBV28	.	TRBJ1-2	TGTGCCATCCTGACCCGTTCTAACTATGGCTACACCTTC	CAILTRSNYGYTF
.	TRBV5-6	.	TRBJ2-7	TGTGCCAGCAGCTTGGTTGGGACAAACTACGAGCAGTACTTC	CASSLVGTNYEQYF
.	TRBV7-3	.	TRBJ1-6	TGTGCCAGCAGCTTGGGATGGGAGCCCTATAATTCACCCCTCCACTTT	CASSLGWEPYNSPLHF
.	TRBV2	.	TRBJ2-3	TGTGCCAGCAGTGCTGGCAGCCATAGCACAGATACGCAGTATTTT	CASSAGSHSTDTQYF
once	TRBV28	.	TRBJ1-5	TGTGCCAGCAGTGCCAGTTCGAGGAATCAGCCCCAGCATTTT	CASSASSRNQPQHF
.	TRBV6-5	.	TRBJ1-2	TGTGCCAGCAGGTCGGACGGACGTAACTATGGCTACACCTTC	CASRSDGRNYGYTF
.	TRBV29-1	TRBD1	TRBJ1-2	TGCAGCGTTGAAATTCTAGAGAGGTTTGGACAGGGGGCTGATGGCTACACCTTC	CSVEILERFGQGADGYTF